This TCR beta chain originates from a study of blood T cell repertoires in COVID-19. TCRdb's table, derived via immunoSEQ multiplex PCR, lists solely in-frame clones and lacks some. The table includes about 330,000 clones, roughly nine tenths detected once. Trimming took 6 bases from V and 7 from J; bases not matched to a gene: 8. This CDR3 spans 15 amino acids. CDR1 and CDR2 (germline): MNHEY, SMNVEV (reference sequence). What was sequenced was PBMCs or T cells enriched from blood (not recorded which). This clonotype was sampled from a woman in her 30s who had recovered from COVID-19. This chain uses TRBV27 with TRBJ2-1; 11 bases map to TRBD2. The CDR3 nucleotides read TGTGCCAGCAGGCCGACCGGACTAGCGGGTAATGAGCAGTTCTTC. Translated: CASRPTGLAGNEQFF.